This entry describes one T cell receptor beta chain. Germline is not matched at one junction end, which may reflect a read error. The sample belongs to a study of CD8 T cells in Susac syndrome. With random hexamers, reverse transcription was performed on about 0.45 to 1 ug of RNA. TCRdb independently ran MiXCR on the immunoSEQ multiplex PCR reads; one entry per CDR3 protein. Of 150,000 or so distinct CDR3 sequences detected, about 96% appear once; the ten largest clones hold 0.1% to 0.15%. The CDR3 length is 11 residues. Looked up from germline, CDR1 is SNHLY and CDR2 is FYNNEI. Material for sequencing was CD4+ T cells from PBMCs. The rearrangement joins TRBV2 to TRBJ1-5; 9 bases are a match to TRBD1. The sequence was collected from a human donor with Susac syndrome. Written as DNA, the CDR3 is TGTGCCAGCAAGAGGGAGGACAGGGGTTATTTT. Amino acids: CASKREDRGYF. Complete variable domain (other parts from reference TRBV2 and TRBJ1-5): EPEVTQTPSHQVTQMGQEVILRCVPISNHLYFYWYRQILGQKVEFLVSFYNNEISEKSEIFDDQFSVERPDGSNFTLKIRSTKLEDSAMYFCASKREDRGYFGDGTRLSIL.